The rows below give T cell receptor beta chains drawn from one sample of a study of molecular identifiers for immune sequencing clone quantification. TCRdb analysed the PCR reads with MiXCR anew, one entry per CDR3 protein. The repertoire consists of more than 450,000 distinct CDR3 sequences, with about 25% occurring once and the leading ten covering approximately 0.8%. The source material was naive CD8+ T cells from blood, with Jurkat cell RNA spiked in. These receptors originate from a human donor in good health. Some libraries in this study had Jurkat cell RNA spiked in. Each CDR3 is given without its conserved first and last residue. The order of the fields is V gene, J gene, CDR3 protein.

v_gene: TRBV27; j_gene: TRBJ2-3; CDR3aa: ASSFGGPQVRDTQY
v_gene: TRBV19; j_gene: TRBJ2-3; CDR3aa: AAGAASTDTQY
v_gene: TRBV5-1; j_gene: TRBJ2-7; CDR3aa: ASNQGRTSYEQY
v_gene: TRBV11-2; j_gene: TRBJ1-6; CDR3aa: ASSLLTANSPLH
v_gene: TRBV19; j_gene: TRBJ2-1; CDR3aa: ASSPGLRNEQF
v_gene: TRBV9; j_gene: TRBJ1-6; CDR3aa: ASSAGDGRWLH
v_gene: TRBV19; j_gene: TRBJ1-2; CDR3aa: ASSIGPGQDHYGYT
v_gene: TRBV27; j_gene: TRBJ1-5; CDR3aa: ASRSDKYSNQPQH
v_gene: TRBV20-1; j_gene: TRBJ2-7; CDR3aa: SARFSGYEQY
v_gene: TRBV3-1; j_gene: TRBJ2-3; CDR3aa: ASSAQPGLADTDTQY
v_gene: TRBV9; j_gene: TRBJ2-5; CDR3aa: ASSVSFGGGETQY
v_gene: TRBV5-6; j_gene: TRBJ1-2; CDR3aa: ASSSVGDREGGYT
v_gene: TRBV6-2/TRBV6-3; j_gene: TRBJ2-3; CDR3aa: ASSYPWGHNTDTQY
v_gene: TRBV6-5; j_gene: TRBJ2-5; CDR3aa: ASSYSPYMIQETQY
v_gene: TRBV12-3/TRBV12-4; j_gene: TRBJ1-5; CDR3aa: ASSDAGGNQPQH
v_gene: TRBV20-1; j_gene: TRBJ1-6; CDR3aa: SASGDSNSPLH
v_gene: TRBV27; j_gene: TRBJ1-1; CDR3aa: ATGELGGTEAF
v_gene: TRBV28; j_gene: TRBJ1-3; CDR3aa: ASSLYLLTGSSGNTIY
v_gene: TRBV12-3/TRBV12-4; j_gene: TRBJ2-7; CDR3aa: ASSWEGGTYEQY
v_gene: TRBV4-1; j_gene: TRBJ1-1; CDR3aa: ASSQEGTDEAF
v_gene: TRBV19; j_gene: TRBJ1-5; CDR3aa: ASSMGGGGAYQPQH
v_gene: TRBV12-3/TRBV12-4; j_gene: TRBJ2-5; CDR3aa: ASSLAKGGETQY
v_gene: TRBV6-6; j_gene: TRBJ2-7; CDR3aa: ASSYSGGTYEQY